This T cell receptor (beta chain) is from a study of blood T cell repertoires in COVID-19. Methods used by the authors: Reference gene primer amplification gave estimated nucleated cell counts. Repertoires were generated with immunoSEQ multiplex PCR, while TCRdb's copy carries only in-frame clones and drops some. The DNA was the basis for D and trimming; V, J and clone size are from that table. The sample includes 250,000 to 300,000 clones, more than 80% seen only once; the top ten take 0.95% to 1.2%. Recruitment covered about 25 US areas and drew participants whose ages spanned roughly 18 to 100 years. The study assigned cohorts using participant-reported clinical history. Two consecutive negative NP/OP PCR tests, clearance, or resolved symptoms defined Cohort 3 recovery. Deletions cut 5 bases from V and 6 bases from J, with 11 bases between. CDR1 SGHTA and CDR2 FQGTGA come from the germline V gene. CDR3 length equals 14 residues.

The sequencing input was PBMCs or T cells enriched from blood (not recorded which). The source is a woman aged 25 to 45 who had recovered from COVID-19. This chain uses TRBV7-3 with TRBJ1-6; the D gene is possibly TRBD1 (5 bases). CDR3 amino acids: CASSRGGVNSPLHF. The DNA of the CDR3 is TGTGCCAGCAGCCGGGGGGGAGTTAATTCACCCCTCCACTTT. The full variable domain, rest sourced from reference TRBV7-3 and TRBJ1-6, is GAGVSQTPSNKVTEKGKYVELRCDPISGHTALYWYRQSLGQGPEFLIYFQGTGAADDSGLPNDRFFAVRPEGSVSTLKIQRTERGDSAVYLCASSRGGVNSPLHFGNGTRLTVT.